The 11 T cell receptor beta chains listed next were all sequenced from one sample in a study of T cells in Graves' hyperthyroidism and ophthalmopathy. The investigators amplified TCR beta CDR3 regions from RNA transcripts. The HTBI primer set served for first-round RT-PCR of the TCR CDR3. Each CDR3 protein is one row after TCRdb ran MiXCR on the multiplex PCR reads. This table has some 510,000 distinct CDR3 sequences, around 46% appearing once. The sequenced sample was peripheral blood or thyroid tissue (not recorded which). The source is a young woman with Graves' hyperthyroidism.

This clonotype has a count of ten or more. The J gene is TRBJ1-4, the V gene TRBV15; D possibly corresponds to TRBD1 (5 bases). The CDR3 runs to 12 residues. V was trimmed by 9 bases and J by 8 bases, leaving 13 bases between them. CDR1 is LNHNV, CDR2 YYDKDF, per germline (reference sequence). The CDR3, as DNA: TGTGCCACGTGGGGGAGAGAGGAAAAACTGTTTTTT. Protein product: CATWGREEKLFF.

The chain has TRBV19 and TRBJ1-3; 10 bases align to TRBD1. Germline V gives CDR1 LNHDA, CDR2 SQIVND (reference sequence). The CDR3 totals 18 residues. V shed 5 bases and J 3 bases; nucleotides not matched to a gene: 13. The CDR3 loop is CASSPPGTGDIFGNTIYF. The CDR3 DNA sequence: TGTGCCAGTAGTCCCCCCGGGACAGGGGATATTTTTGGAAACACCATATATTTT.

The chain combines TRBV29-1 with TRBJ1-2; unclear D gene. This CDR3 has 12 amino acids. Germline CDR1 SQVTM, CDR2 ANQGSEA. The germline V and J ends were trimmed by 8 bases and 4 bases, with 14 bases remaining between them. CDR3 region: CSSDSGRYGYTF. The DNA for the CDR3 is TGCAGCAGTGATTCCGGACGCTATGGCTACACCTTC.

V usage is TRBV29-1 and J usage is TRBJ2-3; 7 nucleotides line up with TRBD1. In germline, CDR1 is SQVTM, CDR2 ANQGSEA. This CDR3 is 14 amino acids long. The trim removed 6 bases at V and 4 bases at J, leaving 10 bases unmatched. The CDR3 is CSVEAGTASDTQYF. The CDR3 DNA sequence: TGCAGCGTCGAGGCCGGGACAGCGTCAGATACGCAGTATTTT.

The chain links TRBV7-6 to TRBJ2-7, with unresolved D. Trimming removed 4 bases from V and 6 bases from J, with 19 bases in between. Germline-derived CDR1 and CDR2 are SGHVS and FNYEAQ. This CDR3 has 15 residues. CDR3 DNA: TGTGCCAGCAGCTCATCCGGCCTCGTTGGAGTCGAGCAGTACTTC. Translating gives CASSSSGLVGVEQYF.

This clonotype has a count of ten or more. In DNA, the CDR3 is TGTGCCAGCAGTCTCCGGGACAGGGATAATGGCTACACCTTC. Its translation: CASSLRDRDNGYTF. The chain combines TRBV2 with TRBJ1-2; 9 bases map to TRBD1. CDR1 is SNHLY, CDR2 FYNNEI, per germline. The length of the CDR3 is 14 residues. The ends lost 5 bases at V and 6 bases at J; junction bases unmatched: 7.

CDR3 protein: CASSPQEDYGYTF. The CDR3 DNA follows: TGTGCCAGCAGCCCCCAGGAGGACTATGGCTACACCTTC. This chain links TRBV7-9 with TRBJ1-2; no definite D call. This CDR3 spans 13 amino acids. V lost 5 bases and J lost 3, with 10 bases in between. Germline V gene sequence: CDR1 SEHNR, CDR2 FQNEAQ (reference sequence). The full variable domain, with the rest looked up from reference TRBV7-9 and TRBJ1-2, is DTGVSQNPRHKITKRGQNVTFRCDPISEHNRLYWYRQTLGQGPEFLTYFQNEAQLEKSRLLSDRFSAERPKGSFSTLEIQRTEQGDSAMYLCASSPQEDYGYTFGSGTRLTVV.

The CDR3 spells CASSPMGGTAEHF. CDR3 DNA sequence: TGTGCCAGCAGCCCTATGGGTGGGACCGCCGAGCATTTT. The chain links TRBV7-9 to TRBJ1-5, with D possibly matching TRBD1 (5 bases). CDR1 and CDR2 (germline): SEHNR, FQNEAQ (reference sequence). V lost 5 bases to trimming and J lost 14 bases, with 19 bases between them. The CDR3 has 13 amino acids.

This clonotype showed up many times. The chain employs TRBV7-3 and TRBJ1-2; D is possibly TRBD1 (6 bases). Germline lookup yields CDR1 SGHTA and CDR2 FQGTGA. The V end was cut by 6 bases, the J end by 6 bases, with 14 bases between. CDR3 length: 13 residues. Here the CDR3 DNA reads TGTGCCAGCAGTGAATCGGACAGCCATGGCTACACCTTC. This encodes CASSESDSHGYTF.

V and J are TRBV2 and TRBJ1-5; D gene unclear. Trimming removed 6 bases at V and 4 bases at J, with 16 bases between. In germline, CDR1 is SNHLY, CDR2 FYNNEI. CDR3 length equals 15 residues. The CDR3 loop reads CASRVGPRGNQPQHF. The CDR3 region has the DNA TGTGCCAGCAGAGTTGGGCCTCGAGGAAATCAGCCCCAGCATTTT. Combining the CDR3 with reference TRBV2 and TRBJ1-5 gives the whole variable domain EPEVTQTPSHQVTQMGQEVILRCVPISNHLYFYWYRQILGQKVEFLVSFYNNEISEKSEIFDDQFSVERPDGSNFTLKIRSTKLEDSAMYFCASRVGPRGNQPQHFGDGTRLSIL.

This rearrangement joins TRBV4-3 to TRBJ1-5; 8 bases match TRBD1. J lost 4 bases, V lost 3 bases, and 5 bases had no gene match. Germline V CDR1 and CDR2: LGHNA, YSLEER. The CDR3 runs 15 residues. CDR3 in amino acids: CASSHRTGSNQPQHF. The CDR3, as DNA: TGCGCCAGCAGCCACCGGACAGGGAGTAATCAGCCCCAGCATTTT.